This is a list of T cell receptor beta chains from one sample in a study of CD8+ T cells in alopecia areata. TCRdb's table, derived via immunoSEQ multiplex PCR, lists solely in-frame clones and lacks some. The sample has some 110,000 clones; around two fifths are singletons. Material for sequencing was CD4+ T cells sorted from blood. All receptors derive from a human donor with alopecia areata. CDR3s include the opening cysteine and the closing phenylalanine or tryptophan. The order of the fields is J gene, D gene, V gene, clone size, CDR3 protein, CDR3 DNA. D genes are given only for firm matches. Part of the rows lack a size; the others show once, few, many or a class for expanded clones.

J gene: TRBJ2-5; D gene: TRBD1; V gene: TRBV28; clone size: few; CDR3 protein: CASSLQGALETQYF; CDR3 DNA: TGTGCCAGCAGTTTACAGGGGGCGTTGGAGACCCAGTACTTC
J gene: TRBJ2-7; D gene: NA; V gene: TRBV5-1; clone size: NA; CDR3 protein: CASSLAWSGGVQYF; CDR3 DNA: TGCGCCAGCAGCTTGGCCTGGAGTGGAGGTGTGCAGTACTTC
J gene: TRBJ2-2; D gene: TRBD1; V gene: TRBV19; clone size: NA; CDR3 protein: CASSFRQGRSGELFF; CDR3 DNA: TGTGCCAGTAGTTTTCGACAGGGTCGGAGCGGGGAGCTGTTTTTT
J gene: TRBJ1-1; D gene: NA; V gene: TRBV29-1; clone size: few; CDR3 protein: CSVEDPDIGRKAFF; CDR3 DNA: TGCAGCGTTGAAGACCCGGACATCGGTCGGAAAGCTTTCTTT
J gene: TRBJ2-7; D gene: NA; V gene: TRBV30; clone size: NA; CDR3 protein: CAWGGTTYEQYF; CDR3 DNA: TGTGCCTGGGGAGGGACAACCTACGAGCAGTACTTC
J gene: TRBJ2-3; D gene: NA; V gene: TRBV9; clone size: NA; CDR3 protein: CASSVGGVTDTQYF; CDR3 DNA: TGTGCCAGCAGCGTAGGTGGTGTCACAGATACGCAGTATTTT
J gene: TRBJ2-5; D gene: TRBD1; V gene: TRBV28; clone size: once; CDR3 protein: CASSAGTGLQETQYF; CDR3 DNA: TGTGCCAGCAGTGCCGGGACAGGTCTACAAGAGACCCAGTACTTC
J gene: TRBJ2-5; D gene: TRBD2; V gene: TRBV5-1; clone size: NA; CDR3 protein: CASSLAAGGVETQYF; CDR3 DNA: TGCGCCAGCAGCTTGGCGGCGGGGGGGGTCGAGACCCAGTACTTC
J gene: TRBJ2-7; D gene: TRBD2; V gene: TRBV29-1; clone size: few; CDR3 protein: CSVGAGGFYEQYF; CDR3 DNA: TGCAGCGTTGGTGCGGGAGGATTCTACGAGCAGTACTTC
J gene: TRBJ2-3; D gene: TRBD1; V gene: TRBV30; clone size: once; CDR3 protein: CAWSVPLRTGPQDTQYF; CDR3 DNA: TGTGCCTGGAGTGTCCCTTTGCGGACAGGGCCCCAAGATACGCAGTATTTT
J gene: TRBJ1-3; D gene: NA; V gene: TRBV5-1; clone size: NA; CDR3 protein: CASSPELTGNTIYF; CDR3 DNA: TGCGCCAGCAGCCCTGAACTCACTGGAAACACCATATATTTT
J gene: TRBJ1-1; D gene: NA; V gene: TRBV7-6; clone size: NA; CDR3 protein: CASSRLVDTEAFF; CDR3 DNA: TGTGCCAGCAGCCGCTTGGTTGACACTGAAGCTTTCTTT
J gene: TRBJ1-1; D gene: NA; V gene: TRBV28; clone size: few; CDR3 protein: CASTTDGFTEAFF; CDR3 DNA: TGTGCCAGCACTACGGACGGTTTCACTGAAGCTTTCTTT